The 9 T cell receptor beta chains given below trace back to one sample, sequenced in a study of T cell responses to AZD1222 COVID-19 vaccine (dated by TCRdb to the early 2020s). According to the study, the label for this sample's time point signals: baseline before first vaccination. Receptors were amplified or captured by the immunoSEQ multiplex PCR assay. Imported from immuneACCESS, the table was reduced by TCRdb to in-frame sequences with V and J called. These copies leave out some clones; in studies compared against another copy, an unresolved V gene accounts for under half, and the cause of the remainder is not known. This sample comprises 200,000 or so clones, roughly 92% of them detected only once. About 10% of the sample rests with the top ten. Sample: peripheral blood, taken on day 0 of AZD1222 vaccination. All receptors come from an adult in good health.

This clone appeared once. CDR3 sequence reads: CATQGELQETQYF. The CDR3 bases are TGTGCCACCCAGGGGGAACTCCAAGAGACCCAGTACTTC. The chain carries TRBV19 and TRBJ2-5; TRBD1 agrees at 7 bases. The CDR3 spans 13 residues. J lost 1 base, V lost 10 bases, and 6 bases had no gene match. CDR1 and CDR2 (germline): LNHDA, SQIVND (reference sequence).

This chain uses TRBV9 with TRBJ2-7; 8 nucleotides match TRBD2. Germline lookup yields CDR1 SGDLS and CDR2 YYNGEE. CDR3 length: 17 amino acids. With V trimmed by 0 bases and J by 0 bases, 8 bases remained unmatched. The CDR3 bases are TGTGCCAGCAGCGTAGGGACTAGCAGGCTTAGCTCCTACGAGCAGTACTTC. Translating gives CASSVGTSRLSSYEQYF.

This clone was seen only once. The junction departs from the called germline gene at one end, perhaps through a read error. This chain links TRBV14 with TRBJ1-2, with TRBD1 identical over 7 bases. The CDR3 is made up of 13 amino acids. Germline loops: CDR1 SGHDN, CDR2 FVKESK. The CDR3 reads CASSQDLGTEGNF. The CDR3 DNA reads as TGTGCCAGCAGCCAAGATCTTGGGACAGAGGGCAACTTC.

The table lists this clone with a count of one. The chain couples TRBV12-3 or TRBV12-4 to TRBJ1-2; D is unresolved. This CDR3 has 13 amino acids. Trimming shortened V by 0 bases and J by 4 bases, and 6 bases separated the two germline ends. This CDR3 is CASSLARGYGYTF. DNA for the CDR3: TGTGCCAGCAGTTTAGCGAGAGGCTATGGCTACACCTTC.

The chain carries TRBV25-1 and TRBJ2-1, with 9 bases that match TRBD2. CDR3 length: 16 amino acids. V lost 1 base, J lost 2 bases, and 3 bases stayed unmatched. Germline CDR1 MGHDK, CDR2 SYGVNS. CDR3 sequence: CASSELGGRAYNEQFF. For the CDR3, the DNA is TGTGCCAGCAGTGAATTGGGCGGGAGGGCCTACAATGAGCAGTTCTTC.

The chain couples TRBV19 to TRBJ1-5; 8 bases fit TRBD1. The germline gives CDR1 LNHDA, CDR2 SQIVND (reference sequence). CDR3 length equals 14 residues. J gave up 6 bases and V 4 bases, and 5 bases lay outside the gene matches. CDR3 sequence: CASSNTGGGQPQHF. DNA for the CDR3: TGTGCCAGTAGTAATACAGGGGGAGGTCAGCCCCAGCATTTT. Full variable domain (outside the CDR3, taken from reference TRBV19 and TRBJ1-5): DGGITQSPKYLFRKEGQNVTLSCEQNLNHDAMYWYRQDPGQGLRLIYYSQIVNDFQKGDIAEGYSVSREKKESFPLTVTSAQKNPTAFYLCASSNTGGGQPQHFGDGTRLSIL.

The CDR3 reads CAWRDTVADTF. CDR3 sequence (DNA): TGTGCCTGGAGGGACACCGTGGCTGACACCTTC. The rearrangement links TRBV30 to TRBJ1-2; maybe TRBD1 (5 bases). The V and J ends lost 3 bases and 12 bases respectively, with 14 bases between them. Looked up from germline, CDR1 is GTSNPN and CDR2 is SVGIG (reference sequence). There are 11 residues in the CDR3.

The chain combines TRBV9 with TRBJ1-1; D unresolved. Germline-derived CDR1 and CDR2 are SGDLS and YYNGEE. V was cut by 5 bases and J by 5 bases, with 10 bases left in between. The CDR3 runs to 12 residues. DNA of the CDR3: TGTGCCAGCAGGGGCCGAGGGACTGAAGCTTTCTTT. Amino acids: CASRGRGTEAFF.

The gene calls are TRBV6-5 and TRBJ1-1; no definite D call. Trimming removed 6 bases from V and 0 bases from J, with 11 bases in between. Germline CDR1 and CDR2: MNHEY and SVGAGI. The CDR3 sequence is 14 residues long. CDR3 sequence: CASSSDGMNTEAFF. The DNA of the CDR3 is TGTGCCAGCAGCTCAGACGGAATGAACACTGAAGCTTTCTTT.